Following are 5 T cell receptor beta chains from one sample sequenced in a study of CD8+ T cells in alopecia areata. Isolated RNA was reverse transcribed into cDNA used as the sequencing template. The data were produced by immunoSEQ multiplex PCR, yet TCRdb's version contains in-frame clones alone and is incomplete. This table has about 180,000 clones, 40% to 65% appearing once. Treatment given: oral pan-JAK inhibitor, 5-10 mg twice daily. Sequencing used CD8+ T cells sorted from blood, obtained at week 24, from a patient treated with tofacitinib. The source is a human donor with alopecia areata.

CDR3 region: CASRFSGQGGEQYF. The CDR3 DNA sequence: TGTGCCAGCAGATTTTCGGGACAGGGTGGAGAGCAGTACTTC. The chain is built from TRBV27 and TRBJ2-7, with 9 nucleotides matching TRBD1. V lost 6 bases and J lost 7; bases outside the gene matches: 10. This CDR3 spans 14 amino acids. Germline CDR1 reads MNHEY; CDR2 reads SMNVEV (reference sequence).

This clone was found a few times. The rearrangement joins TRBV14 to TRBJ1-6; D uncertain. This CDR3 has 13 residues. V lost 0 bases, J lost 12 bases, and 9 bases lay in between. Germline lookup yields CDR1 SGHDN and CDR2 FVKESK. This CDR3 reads CASSQEIGLPLHF. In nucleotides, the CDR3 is TGTGCCAGCAGCCAAGAAATTGGTTTACCCCTCCACTTT. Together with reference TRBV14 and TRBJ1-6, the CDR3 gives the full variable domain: EAGVTQFPSHSVIEKGQTVTLRCDPISGHDNLYWYRRVMGKEIKFLLHFVKESKQDESGMPNNRFLAERTGGTYSTLKVQPAELEDSGVYFCASSQEIGLPLHFGNGTRLTVT.

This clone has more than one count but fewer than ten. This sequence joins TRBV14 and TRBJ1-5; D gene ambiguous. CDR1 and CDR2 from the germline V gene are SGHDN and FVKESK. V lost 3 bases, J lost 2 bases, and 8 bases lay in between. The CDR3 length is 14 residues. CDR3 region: CASSQSGRNQPQHF. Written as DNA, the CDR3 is TGTGCCAGCAGCCAGTCCGGTCGCAATCAGCCCCAGCATTTT.

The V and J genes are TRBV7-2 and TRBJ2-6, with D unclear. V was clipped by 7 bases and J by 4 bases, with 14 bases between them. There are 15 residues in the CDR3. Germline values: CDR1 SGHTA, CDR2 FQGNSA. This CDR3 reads CASTNVPRGANVLTF. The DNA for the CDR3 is TGTGCCAGCACCAACGTCCCTCGGGGGGCCAACGTCCTGACTTTC.

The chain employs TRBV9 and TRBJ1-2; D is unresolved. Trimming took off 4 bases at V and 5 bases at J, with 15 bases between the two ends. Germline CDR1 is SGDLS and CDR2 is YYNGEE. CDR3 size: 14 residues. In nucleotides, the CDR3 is TGTGCCAGCAGCCCTCGGACGGCGAGTTATGGCTACACCTTC. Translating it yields CASSPRTASYGYTF.